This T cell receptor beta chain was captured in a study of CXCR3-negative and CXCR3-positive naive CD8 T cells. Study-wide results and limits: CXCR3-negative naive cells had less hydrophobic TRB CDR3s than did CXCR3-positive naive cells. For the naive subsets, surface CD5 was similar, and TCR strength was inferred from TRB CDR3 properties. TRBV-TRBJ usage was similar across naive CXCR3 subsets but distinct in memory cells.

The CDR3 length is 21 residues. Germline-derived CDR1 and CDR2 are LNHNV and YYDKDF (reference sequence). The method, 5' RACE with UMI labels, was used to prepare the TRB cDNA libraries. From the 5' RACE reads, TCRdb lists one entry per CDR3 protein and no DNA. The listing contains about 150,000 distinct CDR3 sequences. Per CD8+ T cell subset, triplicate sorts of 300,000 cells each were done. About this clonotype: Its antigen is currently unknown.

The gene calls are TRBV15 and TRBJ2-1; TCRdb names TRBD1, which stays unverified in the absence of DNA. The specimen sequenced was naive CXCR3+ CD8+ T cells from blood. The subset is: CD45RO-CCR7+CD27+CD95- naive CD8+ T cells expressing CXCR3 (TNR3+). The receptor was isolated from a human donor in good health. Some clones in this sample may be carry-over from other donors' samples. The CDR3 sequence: CATSRVTGAPSFSYSYNEQFF.